The next 21 T cell receptor beta chains were all read from a single sample in a study of cytomegalovirus exposure and HLA in healthy donors. Use of 60 Vbeta and 13 Jbeta primers characterized the PCR. Profiling relied on immunoSEQ multiplex PCR, and the TCRdb table lists in-frame clones only, not all of them. This sample yields 110,000 or so clones, of which 76% are seen a single time; around 10% belongs to the top ten. The sequenced sample was PBMCs. The receptor set was obtained from a woman in her 40s in good health and CMV-seropositive.

V and J are TRBV11-2 and TRBJ2-5; weak D call: TRBD2 (6 bases). V lost 5 bases and J 5 bases, leaving 12 bases between the germline ends. CDR3 size: 13 residues. The germline V gene has CDR1 SGHAT and CDR2 FQNNGV. CDR3 in DNA: TGTGCCAGCAGCCCGAGCGGGTTGGAGACCCAGTACTTC. Its protein is CASSPSGLETQYF.

The chain links TRBV9 to TRBJ2-3, with D perhaps matching TRBD1 (6 bases). Germline V gene sequence: CDR1 SGDLS, CDR2 YYNGEE. The CDR3 is 15 residues long. Trimming pared 0 bases from V and 0 bases from J, leaving 8 bases between. CDR3 bases: TGTGCCAGCAGCGTAGGGGACACCAGCACAGATACGCAGTATTTT. Its protein product is CASSVGDTSTDTQYF.

V gene TRBV4-2 combines with J gene TRBJ1-1, with D possibly matching TRBD1 (5 bases). CDR1 LGHNA and CDR2 YNFKEQ come from the germline V gene. V was pared by 3 bases and J by 4 bases, with 9 bases between. The CDR3 is 13 amino acids. CDR3: CASSQGQATEAFF. Written as DNA, the CDR3 is TGTGCCAGCAGCCAGGGGCAAGCCACTGAAGCTTTCTTT.

The J gene is TRBJ2-1, the V gene TRBV7-8; D remains unclear. This CDR3 has 14 amino acids. Trimming removed 5 bases from V and 1 base from J, with 9 bases in between. Germline values: CDR1 SGHVS, CDR2 FQNEAQ. The CDR3 region has the DNA TGTGCCAGCAGCCTTGCAACTTCCTACAATGAGCAGTTCTTC. It codes for CASSLATSYNEQFF.

This rearrangement joins TRBV10-2 to TRBJ2-5, with 10 bases fitting TRBD2. This CDR3 comprises 14 residues. Germline CDR1 and CDR2: WSHSY and SAAADI. The ends lost 3 bases at V and 3 bases at J; junction bases unmatched: 1. CDR3 in DNA: TGCGCCAGCAGTGACCTAGCGGGGGAAGAGACCCAGTACTTC. This encodes CASSDLAGEETQYF.

The chain couples TRBV7-9 to TRBJ1-1; 8 bases agree with TRBD1. Germline V lookup: CDR1 SEHNR, CDR2 FQNEAQ (reference sequence). This CDR3 contains 14 residues. With 4 bases clipped from V and 7 bases from J, the junction kept 8 bases outside the gene matches. The CDR3 protein is CASSSAGQVVEAFF. The CDR3 coding sequence is TGTGCCAGCAGCTCGGCGGGACAGGTGGTTGAAGCTTTCTTT.

In DNA, the CDR3 is TGCGCCAGCAGCCAAGGACAGGGGATTGGTCAGCCCCAGCATTTT. Its translation: CASSQGQGIGQPQHF. The rearrangement links TRBV4-1 to TRBJ1-5, with 8 bases fitting TRBD1. Losses at the gene ends were 1 base for V and 6 bases for J; bases not matched to a gene: 5. CDR3 length: 15 amino acids. CDR1 is MGHRA, CDR2 YSYEKL, per germline.

V usage is TRBV4-2 and J usage is TRBJ2-1, with D hard to call. V lost 1 base and J lost 10, with 11 bases in between. This CDR3 contains 13 residues. Per germline, CDR1 LGHNA and CDR2 YNFKEQ. CDR3 region: CASSQGAGREQFF. The CDR3 DNA sequence: TGTGCCAGCAGCCAAGGGGCTGGTCGGGAGCAGTTCTTC.

The chain couples TRBV27 to TRBJ2-7; TRBD1 matches at 7 bases. CDR3 length: 14 residues. V was clipped by 6 bases and J by 3 bases; unmatched bases: 8. CDR1 MNHEY and CDR2 SMNVEV come from the germline V gene (reference sequence). The CDR3 protein is CASSSGTVIYEQYF. CDR3 coding DNA: TGTGCCAGCAGCTCCGGGACAGTGATCTACGAGCAGTACTTC.

The genes are TRBV5-1 and TRBJ2-4; 8 bases line up with TRBD1. Unmatched junction bases numbered 7, after V lost 4 bases and J lost 7 bases. Germline loops: CDR1 SGHRS, CDR2 YFSETQ. CDR3 length: 14 amino acids. The CDR3 reads CASSTGQGENIQYF. The CDR3, as DNA: TGCGCCAGCAGCACCGGACAGGGTGAGAACATTCAGTACTTC.

The V call is TRBV7-2, the J call TRBJ2-3, with 10 bases matching TRBD1. Losses at the gene ends were 7 bases for V and 2 bases for J; bases not matched to a gene: 6. This CDR3 comprises 15 residues. CDR1 and CDR2 (germline): SGHTA, FQGNSA. The CDR3 protein is CASIRDRGITDTQYF. CDR3 in DNA: TGTGCCAGCATCCGGGACAGGGGAATCACAGATACGCAGTATTTT.

This rearrangement joins TRBV2 to TRBJ1-4; possible D gene TRBD1, 5 bases. Germline V gene data show CDR1 as SNHLY and CDR2 as FYNNEI. CDR3 length: 16 residues. Trimming stripped 4 bases from V and 3 bases from J, with 15 bases between. CDR3 DNA sequence: TGTGCCAGCAGTGTACTTTCTGGAGGGGCTAATGAAAAACTGTTTTTT. It specifies CASSVLSGGANEKLFF.

CDR3 loop: CASRPTGQRNTIYF. The CDR3 DNA sequence: TGTGCCAGCAGACCTACGGGACAGAGAAACACCATATATTTT. V is TRBV27 and J is TRBJ1-3; 7 positions match TRBD1. This CDR3 region has 14 residues. J lost 5 bases, V lost 6 bases, and 7 bases had no gene match. Germline lookup yields CDR1 MNHEY and CDR2 SMNVEV (reference sequence).

The rearrangement uses TRBV18 and TRBJ1-1; D perhaps matches TRBD1 (6 bases). There are 14 residues in the CDR3. Germline V lookup: CDR1 KGHSH, CDR2 LQKENI. Trimming removed 8 bases from V and 4 bases from J, with 17 bases in between. CDR3 sequence reads: CASRPPARGTEAFF. CDR3 in DNA: TGTGCCAGCCGCCCCCCCGCCAGGGGCACTGAAGCTTTCTTT.

This clone turned up a few times. The chain recombines TRBV7-2 with TRBJ1-6; unclear D gene. V lost 2 bases and J 10 bases, leaving 15 bases between the germline ends. Per the germline V gene, CDR1 is SGHTA and CDR2 is FQGNSA. The CDR3 totals 15 residues. CDR3 DNA: TGTGCCAGCAGCTTAAAGATGGGCCCCACCTCACCCCTCCACTTT. Protein: CASSLKMGPTSPLHF.

The chain employs TRBV7-9 and TRBJ2-7; 11 bases map to TRBD2. Trimming cost V 7 bases and J 4 bases; bases outside gene matches: 6. The CDR3 has 14 residues. The germline gives CDR1 SEHNR, CDR2 FQNEAQ (reference sequence). The CDR3: CASTRLAGRYEQYF. In DNA form, the CDR3 reads TGTGCCAGCACCAGACTAGCGGGGCGTTACGAGCAGTACTTC. Drawing the rest from reference TRBV7-9 and TRBJ2-7, the complete variable domain is DTGVSQNPRHKITKRGQNVTFRCDPISEHNRLYWYRQTLGQGPEFLTYFQNEAQLEKSRLLSDRFSAERPKGSFSTLEIQRTEQGDSAMYLCASTRLAGRYEQYFGPGTRLTVT.

The chain recombines TRBV4-1 with TRBJ1-1; 7 bases agree with TRBD1. Trimming cost V 6 bases and J 6 bases; bases outside gene matches: 7. Germline V lookup: CDR1 MGHRA, CDR2 YSYEKL. This CDR3 has 13 amino acids. The CDR3: CASRRQGVAEAFF. The CDR3 nucleotides are TGCGCCAGCAGGCGACAGGGTGTGGCTGAAGCTTTCTTT.

The chain joins TRBV9 to TRBJ2-2, with a tentative D call TRBD2 (7 bases). The CDR3 runs 16 residues. The ends were cut back, 3 bases at V and 1 base at J, with 13 bases in the middle. Germline CDR1 reads SGDLS; CDR2 reads YYNGEE. The CDR3 sequence: CASSGGGTMNTGELFF. In nucleotides, the CDR3 is TGTGCCAGCAGCGGGGGGGGGACAATGAACACCGGGGAGCTGTTTTTT.

The J gene is TRBJ1-2, the V gene TRBV30; no definite D call. CDR3 size: 12 residues. Germline V gene sequence: CDR1 GTSNPN, CDR2 SVGIG (reference sequence). The V and J ends lost 0 bases and 7 bases respectively, with 9 bases between them. This chain's CDR3 is CAWSVSDLGYTF. CDR3 DNA sequence: TGTGCCTGGAGTGTAAGCGATCTTGGCTACACCTTC.

This clone was seen just once. The V gene is TRBV7-3, the J gene TRBJ1-1; D gene unclear. This CDR3 spans 16 amino acids. V shed 0 bases and J shed 4 bases, with 15 bases lying between them. Germline CDR1 reads SGHTA; CDR2 reads FQGTGA. The CDR3 DNA reads TGTGCCAGCAGCTTAACGAGTTCAGCCGGCGGCACTGAAGCTTTCTTT. Translating gives CASSLTSSAGGTEAFF.

J is TRBJ2-1 and V is TRBV4-2; TRBD2 is a possible D gene (6 bases). Germline CDR1 and CDR2: LGHNA and YNFKEQ. V was pared by 4 bases and J by 0 bases, with 19 bases between. The CDR3 covers 18 residues. The CDR3 protein is CASSPGDFLRASYNEQFF. In DNA, the CDR3 is TGTGCCAGCAGCCCGGGGGACTTCTTACGAGCCTCCTACAATGAGCAGTTCTTC.